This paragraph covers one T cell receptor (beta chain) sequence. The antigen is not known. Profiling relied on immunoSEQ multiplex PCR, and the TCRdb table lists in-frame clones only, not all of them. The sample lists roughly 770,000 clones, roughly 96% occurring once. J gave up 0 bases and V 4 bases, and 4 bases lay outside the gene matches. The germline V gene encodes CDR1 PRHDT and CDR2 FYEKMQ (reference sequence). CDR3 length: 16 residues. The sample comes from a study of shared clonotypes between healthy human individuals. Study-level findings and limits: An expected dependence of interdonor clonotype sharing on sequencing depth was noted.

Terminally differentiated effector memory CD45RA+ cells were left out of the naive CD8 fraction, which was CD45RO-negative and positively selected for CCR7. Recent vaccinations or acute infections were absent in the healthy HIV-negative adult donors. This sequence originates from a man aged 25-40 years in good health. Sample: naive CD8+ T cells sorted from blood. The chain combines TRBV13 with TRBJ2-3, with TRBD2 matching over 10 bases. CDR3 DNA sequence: TGTGCCAGCAGCTACATAGCGGGAGGTAGCACAGATACGCAGTATTTT. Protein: CASSYIAGGSTDTQYF.